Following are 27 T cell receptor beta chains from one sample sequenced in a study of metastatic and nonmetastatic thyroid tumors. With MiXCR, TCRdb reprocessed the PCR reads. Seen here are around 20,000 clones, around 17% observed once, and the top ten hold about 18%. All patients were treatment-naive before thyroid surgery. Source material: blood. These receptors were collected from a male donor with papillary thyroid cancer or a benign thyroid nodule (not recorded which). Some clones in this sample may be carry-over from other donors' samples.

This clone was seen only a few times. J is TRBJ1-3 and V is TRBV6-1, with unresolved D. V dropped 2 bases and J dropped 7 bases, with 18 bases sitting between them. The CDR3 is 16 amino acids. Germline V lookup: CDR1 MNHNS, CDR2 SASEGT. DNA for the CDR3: TGTGCCAGCAGTGAATCCGGTCTCCCCCCGACTAACACCATATATTTT. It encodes CASSESGLPPTNTIYF.

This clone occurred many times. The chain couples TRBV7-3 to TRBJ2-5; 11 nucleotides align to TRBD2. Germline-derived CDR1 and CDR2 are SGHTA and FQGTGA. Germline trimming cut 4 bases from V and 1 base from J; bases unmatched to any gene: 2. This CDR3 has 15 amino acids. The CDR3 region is CASSSGTSGQETQYF. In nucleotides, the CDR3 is TGTGCCAGCAGCTCCGGGACTAGCGGCCAAGAGACCCAGTACTTC.

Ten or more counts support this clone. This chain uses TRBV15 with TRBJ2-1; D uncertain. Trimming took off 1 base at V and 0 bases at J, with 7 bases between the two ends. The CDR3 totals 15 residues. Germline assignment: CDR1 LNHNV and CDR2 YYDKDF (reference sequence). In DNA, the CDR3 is TGTGCCACCAGCAGAGTCCGGAGCTCCTACAATGAGCAGTTCTTC. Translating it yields CATSRVRSSYNEQFF.

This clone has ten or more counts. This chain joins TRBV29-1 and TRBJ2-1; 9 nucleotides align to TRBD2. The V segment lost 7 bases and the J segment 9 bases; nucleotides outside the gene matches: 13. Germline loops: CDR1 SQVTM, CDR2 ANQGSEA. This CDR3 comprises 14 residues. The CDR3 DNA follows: TGCAGCGGAGCCGGGCGGGAGGGCCTTGGTGAGCAGTTCTTC. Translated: CSGAGREGLGEQFF.

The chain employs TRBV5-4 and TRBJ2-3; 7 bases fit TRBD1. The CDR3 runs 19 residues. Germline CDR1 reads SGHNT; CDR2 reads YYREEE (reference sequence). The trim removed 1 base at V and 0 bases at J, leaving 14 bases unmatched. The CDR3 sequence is CASSLLQGRQVTSTDTQYF. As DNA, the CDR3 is TGTGCCAGCAGCTTGCTACAGGGGCGACAGGTTACTAGCACAGATACGCAGTATTTT.

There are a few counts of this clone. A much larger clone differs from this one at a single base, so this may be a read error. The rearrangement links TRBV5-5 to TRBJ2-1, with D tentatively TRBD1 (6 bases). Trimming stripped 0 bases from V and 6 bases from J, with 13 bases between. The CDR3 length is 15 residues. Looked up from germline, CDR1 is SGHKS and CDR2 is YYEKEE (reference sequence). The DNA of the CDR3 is TGTGCCAGCAGCTTGGCTGGGGGCAGTCTCAATGAGCAGTTCTTC. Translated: CASSLAGGSLNEQFF.

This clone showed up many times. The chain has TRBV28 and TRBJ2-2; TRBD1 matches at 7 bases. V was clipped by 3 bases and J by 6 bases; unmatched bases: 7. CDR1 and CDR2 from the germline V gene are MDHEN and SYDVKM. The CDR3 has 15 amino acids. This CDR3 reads CASSLAGGDSGELFF. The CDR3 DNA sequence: TGTGCCAGCAGTTTGGCAGGGGGTGATTCCGGGGAGCTGTTTTTT.

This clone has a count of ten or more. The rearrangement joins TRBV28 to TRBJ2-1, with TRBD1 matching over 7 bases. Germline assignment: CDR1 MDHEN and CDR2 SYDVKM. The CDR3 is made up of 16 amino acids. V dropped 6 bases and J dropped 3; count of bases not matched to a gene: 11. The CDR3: CASSPFQGDIYNEQFF. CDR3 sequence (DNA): TGTGCCAGCAGCCCTTTTCAGGGGGACATCTACAATGAGCAGTTCTTC.

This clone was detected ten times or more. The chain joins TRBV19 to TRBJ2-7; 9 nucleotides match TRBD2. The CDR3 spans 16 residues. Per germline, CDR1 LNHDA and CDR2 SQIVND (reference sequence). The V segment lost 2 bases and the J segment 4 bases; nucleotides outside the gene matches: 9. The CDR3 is CASSITRLAGIYEQYF. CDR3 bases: TGTGCCAGTAGTATAACTCGGCTAGCGGGAATATACGAGCAGTACTTC.

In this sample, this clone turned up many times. CDR3 protein: CASSQDPGSSYEQYF. CDR3 nucleotides: TGTGCCAGCAGCCAAGATCCAGGTAGCTCCTACGAGCAGTACTTC. The J gene is TRBJ2-7, the V gene TRBV14; D is unclear. This CDR3 is 15 amino acids long. V was shortened by 0 bases and J by 0 bases, with 9 bases between the two germline ends. Looked up from germline, CDR1 is SGHDN and CDR2 is FVKESK. Supplemented by reference TRBV14 and TRBJ2-7, the full variable domain reads EAGVTQFPSHSVIEKGQTVTLRCDPISGHDNLYWYRRVMGKEIKFLLHFVKESKQDESGMPNNRFLAERTGGTYSTLKVQPAELEDSGVYFCASSQDPGSSYEQYFGPGTRLTVT.

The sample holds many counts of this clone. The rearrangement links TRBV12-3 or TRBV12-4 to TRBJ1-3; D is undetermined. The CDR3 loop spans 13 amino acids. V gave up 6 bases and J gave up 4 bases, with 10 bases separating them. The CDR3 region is CASRDSIGNTIYF. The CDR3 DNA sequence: TGTGCCAGCAGGGACTCAATCGGAAACACCATATATTTT.

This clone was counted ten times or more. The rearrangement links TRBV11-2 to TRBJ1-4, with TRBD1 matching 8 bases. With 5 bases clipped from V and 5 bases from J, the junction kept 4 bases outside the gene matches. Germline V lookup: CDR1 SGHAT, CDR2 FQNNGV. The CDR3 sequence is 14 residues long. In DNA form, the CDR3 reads TGTGCCAGCAGCAACAGGGGGTCCAATGAAAAACTGTTTTTT. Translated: CASSNRGSNEKLFF.

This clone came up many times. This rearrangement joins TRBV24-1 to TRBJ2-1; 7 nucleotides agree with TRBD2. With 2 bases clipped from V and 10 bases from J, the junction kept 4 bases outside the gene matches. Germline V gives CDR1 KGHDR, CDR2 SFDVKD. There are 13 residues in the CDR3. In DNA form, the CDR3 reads TGTGCCACCAGTGATTCAGCACTAGCGGAGCAGTTCTTC. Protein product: CATSDSALAEQFF.

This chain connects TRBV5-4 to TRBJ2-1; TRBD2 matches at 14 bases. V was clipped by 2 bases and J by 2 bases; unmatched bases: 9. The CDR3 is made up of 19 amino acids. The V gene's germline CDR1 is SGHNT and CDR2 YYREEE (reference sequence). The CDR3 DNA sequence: TGTGCCAGCAGCTTTGCCGGGACTAGCGGGAGCCGGCCCTACAATGAGCAGTTCTTC. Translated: CASSFAGTSGSRPYNEQFF.

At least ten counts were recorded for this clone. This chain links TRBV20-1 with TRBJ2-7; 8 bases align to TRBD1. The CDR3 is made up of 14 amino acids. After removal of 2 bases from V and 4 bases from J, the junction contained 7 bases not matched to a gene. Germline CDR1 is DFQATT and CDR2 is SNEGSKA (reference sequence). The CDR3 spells CSARMAGGRYEQYF. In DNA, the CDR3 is TGCAGTGCTAGAATGGCAGGGGGCAGGTACGAGCAGTACTTC.

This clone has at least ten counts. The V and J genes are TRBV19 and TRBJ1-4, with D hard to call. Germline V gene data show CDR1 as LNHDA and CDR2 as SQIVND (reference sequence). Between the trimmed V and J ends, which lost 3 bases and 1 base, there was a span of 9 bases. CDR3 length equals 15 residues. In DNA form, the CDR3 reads TGTGCCAGTAGTATTGGAGGAGAAACTAATGAAAAACTGTTTTTT. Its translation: CASSIGGETNEKLFF. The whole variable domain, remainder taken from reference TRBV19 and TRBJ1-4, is DGGITQSPKYLFRKEGQNVTLSCEQNLNHDAMYWYRQDPGQGLRLIYYSQIVNDFQKGDIAEGYSVSREKKESFPLTVTSAQKNPTAFYLCASSIGGETNEKLFFGSGTQLSVL.

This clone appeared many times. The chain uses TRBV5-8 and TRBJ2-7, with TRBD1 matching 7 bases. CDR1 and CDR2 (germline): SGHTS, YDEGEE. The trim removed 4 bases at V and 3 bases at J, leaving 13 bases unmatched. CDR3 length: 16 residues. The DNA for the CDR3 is TGTGCCAGCAGCCTGGAATATTCAGGGGGTAACTACGAGCAGTACTTC. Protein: CASSLEYSGGNYEQYF.

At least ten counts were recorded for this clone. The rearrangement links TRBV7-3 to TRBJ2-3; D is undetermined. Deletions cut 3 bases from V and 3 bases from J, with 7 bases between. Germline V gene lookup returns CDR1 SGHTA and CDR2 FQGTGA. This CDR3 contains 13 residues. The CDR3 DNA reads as TGTGCCAGCAGCTTTATTGGTACAGATACGCAGTATTTT. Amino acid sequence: CASSFIGTDTQYF. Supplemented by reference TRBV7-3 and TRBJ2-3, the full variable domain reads GAGVSQTPSNKVTEKGKYVELRCDPISGHTALYWYRQSLGQGPEFLIYFQGTGAADDSGLPNDRFFAVRPEGSVSTLKIQRTERGDSAVYLCASSFIGTDTQYFGPGTRLTVL.

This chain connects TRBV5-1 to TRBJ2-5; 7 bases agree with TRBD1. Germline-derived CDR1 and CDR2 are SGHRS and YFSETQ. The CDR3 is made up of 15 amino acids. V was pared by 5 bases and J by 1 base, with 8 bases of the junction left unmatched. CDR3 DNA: TGCGCCAGCAGTAGCGACAGGGTGGGCCAAGAGACCCAGTACTTC. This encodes CASSSDRVGQETQYF.

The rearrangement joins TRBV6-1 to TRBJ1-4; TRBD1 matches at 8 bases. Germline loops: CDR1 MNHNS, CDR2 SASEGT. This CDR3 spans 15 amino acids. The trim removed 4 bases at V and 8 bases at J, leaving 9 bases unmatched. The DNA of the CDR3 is TGTGCCAGCAGTGGACAGGGCAGGGGGCGGGAAAAACTGTTTTTT. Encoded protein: CASSGQGRGREKLFF.

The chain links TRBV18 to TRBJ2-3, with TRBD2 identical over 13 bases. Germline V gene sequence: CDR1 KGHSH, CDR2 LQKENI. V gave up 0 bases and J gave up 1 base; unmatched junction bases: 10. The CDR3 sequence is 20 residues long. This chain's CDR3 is CASSPPFGTSGNEGTDTQYF. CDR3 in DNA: TGTGCCAGCTCACCACCCTTTGGGACTAGCGGGAATGAAGGCACAGATACGCAGTATTTT.

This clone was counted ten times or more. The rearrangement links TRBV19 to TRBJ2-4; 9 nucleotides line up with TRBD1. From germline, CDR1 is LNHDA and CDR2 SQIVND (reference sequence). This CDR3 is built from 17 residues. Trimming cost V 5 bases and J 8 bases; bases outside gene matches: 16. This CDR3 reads CASSPRPGQGLRDIQYF. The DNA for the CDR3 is TGTGCCAGTAGTCCACGACCGGGACAGGGATTGAGGGACATTCAGTACTTC.

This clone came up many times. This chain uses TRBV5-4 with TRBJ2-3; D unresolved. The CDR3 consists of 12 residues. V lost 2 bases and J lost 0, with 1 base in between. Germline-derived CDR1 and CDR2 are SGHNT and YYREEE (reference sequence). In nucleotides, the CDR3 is TGTGCCAGCAGCTTTAGCACAGATACGCAGTATTTT. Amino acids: CASSFSTDTQYF.

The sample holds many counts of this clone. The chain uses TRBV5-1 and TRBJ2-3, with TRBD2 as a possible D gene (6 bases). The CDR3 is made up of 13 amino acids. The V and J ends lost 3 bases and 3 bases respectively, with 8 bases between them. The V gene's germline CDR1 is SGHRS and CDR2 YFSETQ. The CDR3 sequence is CASSSGRTDTQYF. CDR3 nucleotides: TGCGCCAGCAGCTCCGGGAGAACAGATACGCAGTATTTT.

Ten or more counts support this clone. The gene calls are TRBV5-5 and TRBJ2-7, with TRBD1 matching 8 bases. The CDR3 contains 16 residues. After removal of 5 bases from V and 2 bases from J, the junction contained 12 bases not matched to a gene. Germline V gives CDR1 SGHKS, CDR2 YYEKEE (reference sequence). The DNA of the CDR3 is TGTGCCAGCAGATATAATCCCGGGACAGGTCCCTACGAGCAGTACTTC. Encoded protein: CASRYNPGTGPYEQYF. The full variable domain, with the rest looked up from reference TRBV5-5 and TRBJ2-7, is DAGVTQSPTHLIKTRGQQVTLRCSPISGHKSVSWYQQVLGQGPQFIFQYYEKEERGRGNFPDRFSARQFPNYSSELNVNALLLGDSALYLCASRYNPGTGPYEQYFGPGTRLTVT.

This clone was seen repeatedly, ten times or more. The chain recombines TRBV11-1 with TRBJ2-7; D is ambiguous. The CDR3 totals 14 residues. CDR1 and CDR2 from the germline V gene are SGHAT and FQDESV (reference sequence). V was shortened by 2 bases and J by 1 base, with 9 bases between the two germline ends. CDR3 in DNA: TGTGCCAGCAGCTTATTCGGCGGTTCCTACGAGCAGTACTTC. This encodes CASSLFGGSYEQYF.

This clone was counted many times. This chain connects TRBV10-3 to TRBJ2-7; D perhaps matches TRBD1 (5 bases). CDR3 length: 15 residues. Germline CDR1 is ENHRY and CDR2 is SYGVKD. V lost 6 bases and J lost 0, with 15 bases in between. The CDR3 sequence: CAISEGATTSYEQYF. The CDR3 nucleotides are TGTGCCATCAGCGAAGGGGCGACCACCTCCTACGAGCAGTACTTC.